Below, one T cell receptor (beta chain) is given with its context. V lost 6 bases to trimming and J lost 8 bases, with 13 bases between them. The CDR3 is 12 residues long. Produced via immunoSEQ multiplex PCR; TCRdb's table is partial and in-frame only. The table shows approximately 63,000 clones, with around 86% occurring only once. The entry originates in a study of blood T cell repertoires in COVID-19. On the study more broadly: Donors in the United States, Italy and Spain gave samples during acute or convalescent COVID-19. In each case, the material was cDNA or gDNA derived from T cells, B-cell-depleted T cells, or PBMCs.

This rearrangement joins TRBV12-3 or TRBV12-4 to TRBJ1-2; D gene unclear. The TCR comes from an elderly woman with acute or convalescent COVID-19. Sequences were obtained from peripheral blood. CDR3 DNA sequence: TGTGCCAGCAGCGACTACACTAAGGGCTACACCTTC. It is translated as CASSDYTKGYTF.